Detailed here is one TCR beta chain. The data belong to a study of cytomegalovirus exposure and HLA in healthy donors. CDR3 size: 13 residues. Looked up from germline, CDR1 is SEHNR and CDR2 is FQNEAQ (reference sequence). Both 60 Vbeta primers and 13 Jbeta primers went into the PCR. TCRdb's table, derived via immunoSEQ multiplex PCR, lists solely in-frame clones and lacks some. There are some 200,000 clones in the sample; roughly 70% occur only once, and around 3% lies in the top ten. The sequencing input was PBMCs. The clonotype comes from a man aged 35 to 55 in good health and CMV-seropositive. This sequence joins TRBV7-9 and TRBJ1-2; perhaps TRBD1 as D (5 bases). The chain's CDR3 is CSLSGAAGYGYTF. The CDR3, as DNA: TGTTCCCTGAGCGGGGCGGCGGGCTATGGCTACACCTTC.